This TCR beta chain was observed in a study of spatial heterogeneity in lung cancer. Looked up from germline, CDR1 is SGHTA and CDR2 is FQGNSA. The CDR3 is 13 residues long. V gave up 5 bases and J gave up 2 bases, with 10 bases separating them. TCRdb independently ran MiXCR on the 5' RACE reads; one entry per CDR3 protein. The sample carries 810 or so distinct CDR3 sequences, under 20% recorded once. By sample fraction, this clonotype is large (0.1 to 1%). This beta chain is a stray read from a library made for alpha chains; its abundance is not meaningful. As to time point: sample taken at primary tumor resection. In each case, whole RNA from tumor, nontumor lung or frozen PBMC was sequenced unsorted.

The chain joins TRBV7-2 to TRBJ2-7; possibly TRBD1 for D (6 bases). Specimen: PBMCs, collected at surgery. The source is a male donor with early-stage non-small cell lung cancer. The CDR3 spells CASSTDSAYEQYF. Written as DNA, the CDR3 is TGTGCCAGCAGCACGGACAGTGCCTACGAGCAGTACTTC.